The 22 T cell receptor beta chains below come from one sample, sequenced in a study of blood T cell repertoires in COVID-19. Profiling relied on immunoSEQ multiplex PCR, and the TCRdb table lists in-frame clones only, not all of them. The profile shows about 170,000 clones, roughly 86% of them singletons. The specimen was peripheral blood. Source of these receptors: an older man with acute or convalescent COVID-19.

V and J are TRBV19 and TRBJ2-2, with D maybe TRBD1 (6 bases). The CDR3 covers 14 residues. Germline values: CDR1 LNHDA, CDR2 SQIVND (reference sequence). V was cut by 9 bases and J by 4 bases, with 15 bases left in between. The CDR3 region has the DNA TGTGCCAGCTCGGGACATACGCTCACCGGGGAGCTGTTTTTT. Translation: CASSGHTLTGELFF.

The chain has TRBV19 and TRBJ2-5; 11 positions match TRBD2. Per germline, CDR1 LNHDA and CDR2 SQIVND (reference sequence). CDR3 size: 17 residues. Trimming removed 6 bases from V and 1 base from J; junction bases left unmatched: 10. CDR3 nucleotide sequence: TGTGCCAGTAGCCCAGTTGGGGGACTAGCGGCCCAAGAGACCCAGTACTTC. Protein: CASSPVGGLAAQETQYF. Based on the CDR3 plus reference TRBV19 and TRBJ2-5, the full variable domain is DGGITQSPKYLFRKEGQNVTLSCEQNLNHDAMYWYRQDPGQGLRLIYYSQIVNDFQKGDIAEGYSVSREKKESFPLTVTSAQKNPTAFYLCASSPVGGLAAQETQYFGPGTRLLVL.

The chain's CDR3 is CASTLRGGTMNTEAFF. The CDR3 DNA reads TGTGCCAGCACCCTACGGGGGGGCACAATGAACACTGAAGCTTTCTTT. The chain employs TRBV28 and TRBJ1-1, with D maybe TRBD1 (6 bases). V lost 7 bases and J 0 bases, leaving 18 bases between the germline ends. Germline V gives CDR1 MDHEN, CDR2 SYDVKM. This CDR3 is built from 16 residues.

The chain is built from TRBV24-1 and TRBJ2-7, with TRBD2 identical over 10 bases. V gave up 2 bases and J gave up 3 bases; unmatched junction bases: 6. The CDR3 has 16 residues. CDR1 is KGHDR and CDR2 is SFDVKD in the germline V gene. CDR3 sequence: CATSDWLAGDLYEQYF. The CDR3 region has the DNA TGTGCCACCAGTGATTGGCTAGCGGGGGACCTCTACGAGCAGTACTTC.

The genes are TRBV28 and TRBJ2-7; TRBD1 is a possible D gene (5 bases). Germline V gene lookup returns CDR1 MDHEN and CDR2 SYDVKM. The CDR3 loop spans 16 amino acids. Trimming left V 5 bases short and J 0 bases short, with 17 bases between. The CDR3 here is CASSAPGQIFSYEQYF. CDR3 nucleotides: TGTGCCAGCAGTGCGCCAGGACAAATCTTCTCCTACGAGCAGTACTTC. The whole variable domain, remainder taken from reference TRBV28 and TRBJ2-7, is DVKVTQSSRYLVKRTGEKVFLECVQDMDHENMFWYRQDPGLGLRLIYFSYDVKMKEKGDIPEGYSVSREKKERFSLILESASTNQTSMYLCASSAPGQIFSYEQYFGPGTRLTVT.

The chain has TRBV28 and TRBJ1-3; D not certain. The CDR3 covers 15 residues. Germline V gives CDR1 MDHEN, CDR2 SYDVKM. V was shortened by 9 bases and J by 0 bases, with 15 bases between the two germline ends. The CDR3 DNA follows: TGTGCCAGTTCGATCACGGGGATCTCTGGAAACACCATATATTTT. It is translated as CASSITGISGNTIYF.

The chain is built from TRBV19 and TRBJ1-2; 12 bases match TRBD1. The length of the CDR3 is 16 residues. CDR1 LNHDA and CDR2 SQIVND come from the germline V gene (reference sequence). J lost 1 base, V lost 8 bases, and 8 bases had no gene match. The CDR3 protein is CASSRGQGASNYGYTF. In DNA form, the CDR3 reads TGTGCCAGTTCGCGGGGACAGGGGGCGAGTAACTATGGCTACACCTTC.

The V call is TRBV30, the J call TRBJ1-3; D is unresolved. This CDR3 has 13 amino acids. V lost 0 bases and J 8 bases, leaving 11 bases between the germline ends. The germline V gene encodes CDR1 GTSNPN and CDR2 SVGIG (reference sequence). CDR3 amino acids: CAWSVRVRDTIYF. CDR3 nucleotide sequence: TGTGCCTGGAGTGTGCGAGTCCGAGACACCATATATTTT. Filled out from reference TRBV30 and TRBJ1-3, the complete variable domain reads SQTIHQWPATLVQPVGSPLSLECTVEGTSNPNLYWYRQAAGRGLQLLFYSVGIGQISSEVPQNLSASRPQDRQFILSSKKLLLSDSGFYLCAWSVRVRDTIYFGEGSWLTVV.

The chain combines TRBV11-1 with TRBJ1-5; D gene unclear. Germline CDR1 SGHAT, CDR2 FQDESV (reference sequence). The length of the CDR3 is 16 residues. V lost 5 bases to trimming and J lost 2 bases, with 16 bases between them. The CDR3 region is CASSPPNFLGNQPQHF. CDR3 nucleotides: TGTGCCAGCAGCCCCCCGAACTTCCTGGGCAATCAGCCCCAGCATTTT.

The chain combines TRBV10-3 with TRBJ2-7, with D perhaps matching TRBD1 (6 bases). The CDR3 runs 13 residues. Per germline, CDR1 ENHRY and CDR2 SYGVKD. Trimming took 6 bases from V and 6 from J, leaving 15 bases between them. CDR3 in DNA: TGTGCCATCAGGGGGGCCCTGGGAACCGAGCAGTACTTC. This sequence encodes CAIRGALGTEQYF.

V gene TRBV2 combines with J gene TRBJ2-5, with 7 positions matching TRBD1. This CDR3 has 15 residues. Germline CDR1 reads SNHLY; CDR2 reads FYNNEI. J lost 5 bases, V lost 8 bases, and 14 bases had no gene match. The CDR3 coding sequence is TGTGCCAGCGGTGCCCCGAAGGGGGCGTTGGAGACCCAGTACTTC. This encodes CASGAPKGALETQYF.

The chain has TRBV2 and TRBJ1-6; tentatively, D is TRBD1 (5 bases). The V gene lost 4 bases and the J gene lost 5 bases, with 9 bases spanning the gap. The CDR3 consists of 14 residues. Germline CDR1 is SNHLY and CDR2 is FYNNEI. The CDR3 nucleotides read TGTGCCAGCAGTGGTCAGGGCCATAATTCACCCCTCCACTTT. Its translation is CASSGQGHNSPLHF.

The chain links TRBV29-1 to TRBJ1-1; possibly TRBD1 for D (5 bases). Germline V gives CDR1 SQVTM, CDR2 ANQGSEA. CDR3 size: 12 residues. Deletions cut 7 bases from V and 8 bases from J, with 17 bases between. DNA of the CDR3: TGCAGCGCGGGACGGAGCTCTTCAGAAGCTTTCTTT. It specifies CSAGRSSSEAFF.

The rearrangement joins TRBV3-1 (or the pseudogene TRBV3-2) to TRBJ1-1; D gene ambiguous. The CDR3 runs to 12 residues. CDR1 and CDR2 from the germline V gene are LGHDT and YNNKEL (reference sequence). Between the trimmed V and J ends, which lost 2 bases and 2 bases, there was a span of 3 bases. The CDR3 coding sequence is TGTGCCAGCAGCCAACTCAACACTGAAGCTTTCTTT. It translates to CASSQLNTEAFF.

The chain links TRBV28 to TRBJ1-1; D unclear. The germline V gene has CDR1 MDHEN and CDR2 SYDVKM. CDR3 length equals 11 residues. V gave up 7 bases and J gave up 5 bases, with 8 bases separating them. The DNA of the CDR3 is TGTGCCAGCAACTCCTTTACTGAAGCTTTCTTT. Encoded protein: CASNSFTEAFF.

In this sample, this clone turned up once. CDR3 bases: TGTGCCACCAGTCCGACTAGGGGACAGCCGCAAGAGACCCAGTACTTC. Translated, it gives CATSPTRGQPQETQYF. The chain is built from TRBV24-1 and TRBJ2-5; TRBD1 is a possible D gene (7 bases). This CDR3 region has 16 residues. Germline V CDR1 and CDR2: KGHDR, SFDVKD. V gave up 6 bases and J gave up 2 bases, with 18 bases separating them.

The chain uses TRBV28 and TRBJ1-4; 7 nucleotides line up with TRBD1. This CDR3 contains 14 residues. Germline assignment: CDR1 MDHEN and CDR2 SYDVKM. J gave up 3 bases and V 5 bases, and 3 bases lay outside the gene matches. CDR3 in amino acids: CASSRGQSNEKLFF. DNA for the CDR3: TGTGCCAGCAGTCGGGGACAGTCTAATGAAAAACTGTTTTTT.

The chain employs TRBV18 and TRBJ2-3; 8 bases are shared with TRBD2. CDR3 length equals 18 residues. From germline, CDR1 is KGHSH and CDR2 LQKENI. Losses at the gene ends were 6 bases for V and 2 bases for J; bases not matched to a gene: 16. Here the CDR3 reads CASSRTGGRTFVTDTQYF. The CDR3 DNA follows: TGTGCCAGCTCCCGCACGGGCGGGAGGACCTTTGTCACAGATACGCAGTATTTT.

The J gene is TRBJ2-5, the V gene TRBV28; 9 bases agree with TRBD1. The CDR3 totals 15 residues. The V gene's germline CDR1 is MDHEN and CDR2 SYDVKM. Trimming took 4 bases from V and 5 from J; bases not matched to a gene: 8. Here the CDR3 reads CASSSPSTGGETQYF. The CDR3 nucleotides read TGTGCCAGCAGTTCCCCGTCGACAGGGGGGGAGACCCAGTACTTC.

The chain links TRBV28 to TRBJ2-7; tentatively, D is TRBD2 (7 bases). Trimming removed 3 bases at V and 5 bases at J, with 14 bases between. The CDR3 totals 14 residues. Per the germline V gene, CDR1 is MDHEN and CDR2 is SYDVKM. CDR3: CASSFGGGAHEQYF. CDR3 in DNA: TGTGCCAGCAGTTTTGGTGGGGGGGCACACGAGCAGTACTTC.

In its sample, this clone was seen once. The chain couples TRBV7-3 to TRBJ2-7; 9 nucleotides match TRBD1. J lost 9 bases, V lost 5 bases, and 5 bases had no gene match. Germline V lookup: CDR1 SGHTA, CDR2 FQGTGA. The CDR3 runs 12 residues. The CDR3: CASSPGQGLQYF. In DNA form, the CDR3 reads TGTGCCAGCAGCCCTGGACAGGGGTTGCAGTACTTC.

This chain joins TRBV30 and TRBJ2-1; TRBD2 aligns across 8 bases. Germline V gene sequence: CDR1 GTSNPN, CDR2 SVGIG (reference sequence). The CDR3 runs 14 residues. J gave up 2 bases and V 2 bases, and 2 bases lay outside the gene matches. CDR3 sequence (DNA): TGTGCCTGGAGTCGGGGGGGAGCCTACAATGAGCAGTTCTTC. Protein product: CAWSRGGAYNEQFF.